This T cell receptor (beta chain) stems from a study of blood T cell repertoires in COVID-19. On the study more broadly: Samples taken during acute and convalescent COVID-19 were collected in the United States, Italy and Spain.

Original data processing: Amplifying reference gene primers gave estimates of nucleated cell counts. Here immunoSEQ multiplex PCR was the method, and the copy in TCRdb shows in-frame clones only, minus some. V, J and clone size are taken as reported in that table, and D and trimming were inferred from the DNA itself. The sample lists almost 65,000 clones; 88% were seen once. This CDR3 has 13 amino acids. The germline gives CDR1 SGHNT, CDR2 YENEEA. V was cut by 3 bases and J by 5 bases, with 10 bases left in between. This TCR was recovered from a woman aged 55 to 70 with COVID-19, enrolled during active disease. The chain employs TRBV11-3 and TRBJ1-2; no firm D call. Specimen: peripheral blood. The CDR3 loop is CASSFRDKYGYTF. The CDR3 nucleotides read TGTGCCAGCAGCTTCAGAGACAAATATGGCTACACCTTC. Complete variable domain (other parts from reference TRBV11-3 and TRBJ1-2): EAGVVQSPRYKIIEKKQPVAFWCNPISGHNTLYWYLQNLGQGPELLIRYENEEAVDDSQLPKDRFSAERLKGVDSTLKIQPAELGDSAVYLCASSFRDKYGYTFGSGTRLTVV.